The next 6 T cell receptor beta chains were all read from a single sample in a study of blood T cells in healthy people across ages. It was with a sample-barcoded 5' primer and a J-beta primer mix that a second PCR of roughly 6 to 11 cycles was run. Each CDR3 protein gets one entry after TCRdb re-called the 5' RACE reads with MiXCR. Of hundreds of thousands of distinct CDR3 sequences listed, 24% are singletons. These same data were also listed under a study on T cells of mothers and their children.

Source material: blood. The receptors derive from a boy younger than 18 in good health.

The gene calls are TRBV28 and TRBJ2-1; D remains ambiguous. The germline CDR1 and CDR2 sequences are MDHEN and SYDVKM. V was clipped by 6 bases and J by 6 bases, with 9 bases between them. The length of the CDR3 is 12 residues. CDR3 sequence reads: CASRMSPNEQFF. The CDR3 DNA reads as TGTGCCAGCAGGATGTCCCCCAATGAGCAGTTCTTC.

This chain joins TRBV23-1 and TRBJ2-7, with D possibly called TRBD1 or TRBD2 (5 bases each). TRBV23-1 belongs to the ORF category, with a function that is uncertain. Deletions cut 0 bases from V and 5 bases from J, with 14 bases between. The CDR3 runs to 15 residues. CDR3 coding DNA: TGCGCCAGCAGTCAATCAGGGCCGGGGCGGGACGAGCAGTACTTC. Protein sequence: CASSQSGPGRDEQYF.

The CDR3 region is CASSQQGLSNEKLFF. The CDR3 DNA follows: TGTGCCAGCAGTCAACAGGGATTATCTAATGAAAAACTGTTTTTT. V and J are TRBV12-3 or TRBV12-4 and TRBJ1-4; tentatively, D is TRBD1 (6 bases). V lost 5 bases to trimming and J lost 3 bases, with 13 bases between them. This CDR3 region has 15 residues.

This clonotype has only one observation. The chain joins TRBV5-1 to TRBJ1-1, with TRBD1 matching over 9 bases. Germline-derived CDR1 and CDR2 are SGHRS and YFSETQ. V trimming: 0 bases; J trimming: 4 bases; junction bases outside the gene matches: 10. The length of the CDR3 is 17 residues. CDR3 coding DNA: TGCGCCAGCAGCTTGGGATCGACAGGGGGAACCCTCACTGAAGCTTTCTTT. It codes for CASSLGSTGGTLTEAFF.

This sequence joins TRBV7-3 and TRBJ2-5, with unresolved D. Matching the DNA end better, TRBJ2-1 makes the J call doubtful. The CDR3 length is 13 residues. Germline V gene sequence: CDR1 SGHTA, CDR2 FQGTGA. CDR3 region: CASSSRHPGEQFF. The CDR3 bases are TGTGCCAGCAGCTCGAGACACCCGGGTGAGCAGTTCTTC.

This clonotype was seen a few times. The rearrangement joins TRBV7-2 to TRBJ2-3; possibly TRBD2 for D (6 bases). Germline CDR1 and CDR2: SGHTA and FQGNSA. V was trimmed by 1 base and J by 14 bases, leaving 16 bases between them. The CDR3 contains 13 residues. Written as DNA, the CDR3 is TGTGCCAGCAGCTTAGATCGAGCGGGTGGTCTGTATTTT. Translating gives CASSLDRAGGLYF.